The clone carrying this TCR beta chain was found a few times. Its target is not known. Since all of the isolated RNA was reverse transcribed, expressed TCRB transcripts were what got sequenced. Here immunoSEQ multiplex PCR was the method, and the copy in TCRdb shows in-frame clones only, minus some. Of under 400,000 clones in the sample, around 20% are singletons; the top ten hold under 0.055%. The entry originates in a study of beta chain features in type 1 diabetes. Study-level points and caveats: Type 1 diabetes patients had moderately but significantly shorter TCRB CDR3s in all four CD4+ subsets.

Sequencing was done on a sample of naive CD4+ T cells from blood. The TCR was taken from a woman aged 18-35 years in good health.

The CDR3 is CAWSREMNTEAFF. The CDR3 DNA reads as TGTGCCTGGAGTAGGGAGATGAACACTGAAGCTTTCTTT. The chain carries TRBV30 and TRBJ1-1; D remains ambiguous. V was clipped by 2 bases and J by 0 bases, with 7 bases between them. The germline V gene has CDR1 GTSNPN and CDR2 SVGIG (reference sequence). The CDR3 is 13 residues long.